This T cell receptor (beta chain) was documented in a study of cytomegalovirus exposure and HLA in healthy donors. Study-wide background: The study's early data release held roughly 91 million unique TCRs from HLA-typed donors.

With 60 Vbeta and 13 Jbeta primers, the PCR was carried out. Sequenced by immunoSEQ multiplex PCR; TCRdb stores in-frame clones only, minus some. The sample yields about 130,000 clones, 81% seen once. CDR1 is SQVTM and CDR2 is ANQGSEA in the germline V gene. The CDR3 loop spans 13 amino acids. V was clipped by 7 bases and J by 6 bases, with 18 bases between them. General study points: The study listed some 160 cytomegalovirus-associated TCR beta chains. An analysis was carried out later, and it reportedly showed fewer N-insertions in an Asian-associated ancestry cluster than the approximately 660-donor mean. Later analysis demonstrated an association between a missense DCLRE1C variant and TCR beta V- and J-gene trimming.

A note on this clone: Its antigen is as yet unknown.

This TCR came from a man younger than 30 in good health and CMV-seronegative. The sample comprised PBMCs. The gene calls are TRBV29-1 and TRBJ2-5; perhaps TRBD2 as D (5 bases). The CDR3 bases are TGCAGCGGTGGATCGGGGAGTCCCAAGACCCAGTACTTC. Its protein product is CSGGSGSPKTQYF.